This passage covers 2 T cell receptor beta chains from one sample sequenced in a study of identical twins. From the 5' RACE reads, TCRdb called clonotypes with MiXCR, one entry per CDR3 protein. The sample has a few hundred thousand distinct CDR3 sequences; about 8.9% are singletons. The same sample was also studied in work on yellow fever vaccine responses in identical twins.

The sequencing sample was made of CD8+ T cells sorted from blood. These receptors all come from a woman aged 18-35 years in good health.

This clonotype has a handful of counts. As DNA, the CDR3 is TGTGCCAGCAGTTTCTGGGCAGGGTCGGAGACCCAGTACTTC. Protein sequence: CASSFWAGSETQYF. The rearrangement joins TRBV12-3 or TRBV12-4 to TRBJ2-5, with a tentative D call TRBD1 (5 bases). V was pared by 3 bases and J by 5 bases, with 13 bases between. This CDR3 has 14 residues.

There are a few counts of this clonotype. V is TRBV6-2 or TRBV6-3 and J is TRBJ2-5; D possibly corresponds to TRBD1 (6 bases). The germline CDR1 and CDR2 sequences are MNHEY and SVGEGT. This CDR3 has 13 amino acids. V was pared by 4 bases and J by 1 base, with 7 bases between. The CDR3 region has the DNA TGTGCCAGCAGTTGGGACATCCAAGAGACCCAGTACTTC. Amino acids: CASSWDIQETQYF.